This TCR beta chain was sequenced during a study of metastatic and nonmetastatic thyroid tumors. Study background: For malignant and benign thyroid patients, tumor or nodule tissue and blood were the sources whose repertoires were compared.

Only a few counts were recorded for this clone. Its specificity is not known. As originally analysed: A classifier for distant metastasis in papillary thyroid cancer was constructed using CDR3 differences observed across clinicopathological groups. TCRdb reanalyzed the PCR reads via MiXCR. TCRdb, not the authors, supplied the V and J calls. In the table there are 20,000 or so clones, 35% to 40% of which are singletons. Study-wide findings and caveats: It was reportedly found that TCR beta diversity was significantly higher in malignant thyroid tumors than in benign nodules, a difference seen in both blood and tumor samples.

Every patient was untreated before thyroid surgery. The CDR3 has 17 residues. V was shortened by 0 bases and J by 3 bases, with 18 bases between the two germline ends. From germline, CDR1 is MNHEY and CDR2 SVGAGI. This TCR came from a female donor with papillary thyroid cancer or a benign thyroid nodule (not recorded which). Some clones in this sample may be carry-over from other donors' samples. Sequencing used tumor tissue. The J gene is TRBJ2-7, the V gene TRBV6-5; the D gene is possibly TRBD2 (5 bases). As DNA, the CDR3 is TGTGCCAGCAGTTACTCCCCCCCCAGCGGAATATTCTACGAGCAGTACTTC. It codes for CASSYSPPSGIFYEQYF.